A single sample is the source of the 18 T cell receptor beta chains below, sequenced in a study of Graves' ophthalmopathy and Graves' hyperthyroidism. Amplified TCR beta CDR3 regions were obtained using RNA transcripts as template. The authors performed first-round RT-PCR with HTBI primers and then a second-round multiplex PCR. TCRdb reanalysed the multiplex PCR reads using MiXCR and keeps one entry per CDR3 protein. Here the sample spans approximately 160,000 distinct CDR3 sequences, around 39% being singletons. Material for sequencing was peripheral blood. The origin of the receptors is a man under 40 with Graves' ophthalmopathy.

V gene TRBV7-2 combines with J gene TRBJ1-1; TRBD1 agrees at 9 bases. Losses at the gene ends were 5 bases for V and 4 bases for J; bases not matched to a gene: 5. The CDR3 is made up of 14 amino acids. Per the germline V gene, CDR1 is SGHTA and CDR2 is FQGNSA. The DNA of the CDR3 is TGTGCCAGCAGCCCCGGGACAGGGTCCACTGAAGCTTTCTTT. This gives the protein CASSPGTGSTEAFF.

Many counts were recorded for this clonotype. The CDR3 nucleotides are TGTGCCAGCAGCTTAGTTCTAGGGGGGGACTCACCCCTCCACTTT. Translating it yields CASSLVLGGDSPLHF. The chain combines TRBV11-2 with TRBJ1-6, with D possibly TRBD1 on 6 matching bases. The CDR3 runs 15 residues. With 1 base removed from V and 10 bases from J, the gap between germline ends came to 14 bases. Per the germline V gene, CDR1 is SGHAT and CDR2 is FQNNGV.

The V call is TRBV20-1, the J call TRBJ1-1; D unclear. Germline CDR1 is DFQATT and CDR2 is SNEGSKA (reference sequence). Trimming took off 6 bases at V and 6 bases at J, with 14 bases between the two ends. The CDR3 is made up of 12 amino acids. In nucleotides, the CDR3 is TGCAGTGCAAAGGAGGGTCCTTCTGAAGCTTTCTTT. Protein: CSAKEGPSEAFF.

This clonotype has at least ten counts. The CDR3 here is CSAGVGASIQYF. The CDR3 DNA follows: TGCAGTGCTGGGGTAGGGGCAAGCATTCAGTACTTC. The chain couples TRBV20-1 to TRBJ2-4, with D possibly TRBD1 on 5 matching bases. Trimming removed 5 bases from V and 9 bases from J, with 14 bases in between. This CDR3 is 12 amino acids long. Germline lookup yields CDR1 DFQATT and CDR2 SNEGSKA (reference sequence).

The chain has TRBV27 and TRBJ1-1, with a weak D call TRBD1 (5 bases). Trimming took 3 bases from V and 4 from J, leaving 12 bases between them. The CDR3 contains 14 residues. In germline, CDR1 is MNHEY, CDR2 SMNVEV (reference sequence). Written as DNA, the CDR3 is TGTGCCAGCAGTTTGGCCAGGGTGGGCACTGAAGCTTTCTTT. Amino acid sequence: CASSLARVGTEAFF.

In its sample, this clonotype was seen a few times. The chain couples TRBV28 to TRBJ1-1; tentatively, D is TRBD1 (5 bases). The CDR3 totals 15 residues. V lost 3 bases and J 1 base, leaving 12 bases between the germline ends. Germline loops: CDR1 MDHEN, CDR2 SYDVKM. CDR3 DNA: TGTGCCAGCAGTTTCTGGGGGAGTGGGAACACTGAAGCTTTCTTT. Protein product: CASSFWGSGNTEAFF. The complete variable domain, with remaining parts taken from reference TRBV28 and TRBJ1-1, reads DVKVTQSSRYLVKRTGEKVFLECVQDMDHENMFWYRQDPGLGLRLIYFSYDVKMKEKGDIPEGYSVSREKKERFSLILESASTNQTSMYLCASSFWGSGNTEAFFGQGTRLTVV.

The V and J genes are TRBV6-5 and TRBJ1-1, with TRBD1 identical over 9 bases. The CDR3 is 15 residues long. Germline CDR1 is MNHEY and CDR2 is SVGAGI. V shed 4 bases and J 4 bases; nucleotides not matched to a gene: 7. Here the CDR3 DNA reads TGTGCCAGCAGTTTTCACAGGGGGCAGGGCACTGAAGCTTTCTTT. This encodes CASSFHRGQGTEAFF.

This clonotype was counted at least ten times. V and J are TRBV24-1 and TRBJ1-2; unclear D gene. CDR3 size: 11 residues. Germline V CDR1 and CDR2: KGHDR, SFDVKD. Trimming removed 5 bases from V and 7 bases from J, with 7 bases in between. CDR3 residues: CATSGPSGYTF. In DNA form, the CDR3 reads TGTGCCACCAGTGGCCCCTCTGGCTACACCTTC.

This clonotype was seen once. The V gene is TRBV5-1, the J gene TRBJ1-6, with 9 bases matching TRBD1. Trimming at V came to 4 bases and at J to 4 bases, leaving 12 bases not matched to a gene. Germline assignment: CDR1 SGHRS and CDR2 YFSETQ. CDR3 size: 18 residues. The CDR3 loop is CASSPTGTGYTYNSPLHF. The CDR3 coding sequence is TGCGCCAGCAGCCCGACCGGGACAGGGTACACATATAATTCACCCCTCCACTTT.

The table lists this clonotype with many counts. This chain uses TRBV5-1 with TRBJ2-7; 8 nucleotides agree with TRBD2. Germline CDR1 and CDR2: SGHRS and YFSETQ. This CDR3 spans 14 amino acids. V was clipped by 3 bases and J by 5 bases; unmatched bases: 7. This chain's CDR3 is CASSSGLETHEQYF. The CDR3 region has the DNA TGCGCCAGCAGCTCGGGACTAGAAACGCACGAGCAGTACTTC.

The chain recombines TRBV7-2 with TRBJ1-1, with D perhaps TRBD1 (5 bases). This CDR3 has 15 residues. The ends were cut back, 3 bases at V and 3 bases at J, with 14 bases in the middle. In germline, CDR1 is SGHTA, CDR2 FQGNSA. CDR3 protein: CASSFLGRQDTEAFF. The CDR3 DNA is TGTGCCAGCAGCTTTTTGGGGCGGCAGGACACTGAAGCTTTCTTT. The full variable domain, its missing parts supplied by reference TRBV7-2 and TRBJ1-1, is GAGVSQSPSNKVTEKGKDVELRCDPISGHTALYWYRQSLGQGLEFLIYFQGNSAPDKSGLPSDRFSAERTGGSVSTLTIQRTQQEDSAVYLCASSFLGRQDTEAFFGQGTRLTVV.

V usage is TRBV11-1 and J usage is TRBJ2-7, with TRBD1 matching 9 bases. V gave up 0 bases and J gave up 1 base; unmatched junction bases: 4. CDR3 length equals 16 residues. In germline, CDR1 is SGHAT, CDR2 FQDESV (reference sequence). CDR3 nucleotide sequence: TGTGCCAGCAGCTTAGCGCCCGGGACAGGGTCCTACGAGCAGTACTTC. It yields the protein CASSLAPGTGSYEQYF.

This clonotype was counted many times. The gene calls are TRBV10-3 and TRBJ2-7; D not resolved. Trimming took 4 bases from V and 0 from J, leaving 7 bases between them. This CDR3 region has 13 residues. The V gene's germline CDR1 is ENHRY and CDR2 SYGVKD. The CDR3 is CAISGKASYEQYF. The CDR3, as DNA: TGTGCCATCAGTGGAAAAGCCTCCTACGAGCAGTACTTC.

This clonotype showed up many times. V gene TRBV4-1 combines with J gene TRBJ2-5; no definite D call. CDR1 is MGHRA, CDR2 YSYEKL, per germline. The V gene lost 10 bases and the J gene lost 7 bases, with 16 bases spanning the gap. The CDR3 contains 12 residues. The CDR3 DNA reads TGCGCCAACAGTCATCTAGGTGGGACCCAGTACTTC. The encoded protein is CANSHLGGTQYF.

This clonotype was recorded a few times. The chain recombines TRBV6-2 or TRBV6-3 with TRBJ2-4; TRBD2 matches 8 bases. CDR3 length equals 16 residues. The V gene's germline CDR1 is MNHEY and CDR2 SVGEGT. V was pared by 2 bases and J by 0 bases, with 3 bases of the junction left unmatched. The chain's CDR3 is CASSYPSGGAKNIQYF. The CDR3 nucleotides are TGTGCCAGCAGTTACCCCAGCGGGGGAGCCAAAAACATTCAGTACTTC.

This chain connects TRBV6-4 to TRBJ2-5; D unclear. With 5 bases removed from V and 5 bases from J, the gap between germline ends came to 9 bases. CDR1 and CDR2 from the germline V gene are MRHNA and SNTAGT. This CDR3 contains 12 residues. This CDR3 is CASSPRSETQYF. The CDR3 coding sequence is TGTGCCAGCAGTCCTAGATCGGAGACCCAGTACTTC.

The chain is built from TRBV7-2 and TRBJ2-7; the D gene is possibly TRBD1 (5 bases). There are 14 residues in the CDR3. The V gene's germline CDR1 is SGHTA and CDR2 FQGNSA. Trimming shortened V by 3 bases and J by 3 bases, and 12 bases separated the two germline ends. The CDR3 protein is CASSFSGLRYEQYF. The CDR3 nucleotides read TGTGCCAGCAGCTTCTCAGGGTTGCGCTACGAGCAGTACTTC.

This clonotype has a count of ten or more. The chain uses TRBV6-1 and TRBJ2-7, with D uncertain. The germline V gene has CDR1 MNHNS and CDR2 SASEGT. This CDR3 is 14 amino acids long. V was clipped by 1 base and J by 2 bases, with 9 bases between them. This CDR3 reads CASSEVTNTYEQYF. The CDR3 DNA is TGTGCCAGCAGTGAAGTCACAAACACCTACGAGCAGTACTTC.